A single sample is the source of the 27 T cell receptor beta chains below, sequenced in a study of T cell repertoires in cytomegalovirus infection. TCRdb itself ran the reads through MiXCR, one entry per CDR3 protein. Altogether fewer than 550,000 distinct CDR3 sequences are present, around 27% being singletons, with the ten largest covering approximately 13%. Sequences were obtained from PBMCs. The receptor source for this set is a human donor in good health (CMV status not recorded). Some clones in this sample may be carry-over from other donors' samples.

This clonotype has only a few counts. The chain joins TRBV25-1 to TRBJ1-1, with D tentatively TRBD1 (5 bases). The V gene lost 1 base and the J gene lost 6 bases, with 9 bases spanning the gap. CDR3 length equals 13 residues. Looked up from germline, CDR1 is MGHDK and CDR2 is SYGVNS. The chain's CDR3 is CASSELGQPEAFF. CDR3 DNA: TGTGCCAGCAGTGAATTGGGGCAGCCTGAAGCTTTCTTT.

The V call is TRBV23-1, the J call TRBJ1-5; possibly TRBD1 for D (5 bases). TRBV23-1 is noted as an ORF with a role that remains uncertain. Trimming took 4 bases from V and 2 from J, leaving 18 bases between them. The CDR3 has 17 residues. The CDR3 DNA follows: TGCGCCAGCAGTCTACAGGAGGTAGGGCAGGGCAATCAGCCCCAGCATTTT. As protein: CASSLQEVGQGNQPQHF.

This clonotype was recorded a few times. This chain connects TRBV7-6 to TRBJ2-2; the match to TRBD1 covers 10 bases. The CDR3 length is 15 residues. Trimming removed 7 bases from V and 0 bases from J; junction bases left unmatched: 2. Per the germline V gene, CDR1 is SGHVS and CDR2 is FNYEAQ. The CDR3 sequence: CASTGQGANTGELFF. CDR3 coding DNA: TGTGCCAGCACCGGACAGGGGGCGAACACCGGGGAGCTGTTTTTT.

The chain combines TRBV20-1 with TRBJ2-7; perhaps TRBD2 as D (5 bases). Trimming left V 3 bases short and J 6 bases short, with 18 bases between. CDR1 is DFQATT, CDR2 SNEGSKA, per germline (reference sequence). The CDR3 totals 14 residues. In DNA form, the CDR3 reads TGCAGTGCTAGCCAAATAATCCTAGCTTCCGAGCAGTACTTC. This encodes CSASQIILASEQYF.

In its sample, this clonotype was seen many times. V and J are TRBV7-2 and TRBJ1-2, with D unresolved. Germline lookup yields CDR1 SGHTA and CDR2 FQGNSA. The length of the CDR3 is 15 residues. V was pared by 6 bases and J by 2 bases, with 16 bases between. The CDR3 sequence: CASSLIRLTNYGYTF. CDR3 sequence (DNA): TGTGCCAGCAGTCTTATTCGACTTACCAACTATGGCTACACCTTC.

There are a few counts of this clonotype. The gene calls are TRBV20-1 and TRBJ2-1; D unclear. The CDR3 is 13 amino acids. The V gene lost 6 bases and the J gene lost 0 bases, with 9 bases spanning the gap. The germline V gene encodes CDR1 DFQATT and CDR2 SNEGSKA (reference sequence). Here the CDR3 reads CSALLSSYNEQFF. The DNA of the CDR3 is TGCAGTGCACTATTAAGCTCCTACAATGAGCAGTTCTTC.

This sequence joins TRBV15 and TRBJ1-2; the match to TRBD1 covers 7 bases. CDR3 length: 13 amino acids. Germline lookup yields CDR1 LNHNV and CDR2 YYDKDF (reference sequence). The trim removed 2 bases at V and 7 bases at J, leaving 4 bases unmatched. The CDR3: CATSRSDRSGYTF. DNA for the CDR3: TGTGCCACCAGCAGATCGGACAGGTCTGGCTACACCTTC.

Concerning this clonotype itself: Just one base apart from a much larger clone, this may be a read error. The chain couples TRBV7-2 to TRBJ1-2; no firm D call. Per germline, CDR1 SGHTA and CDR2 FQGNSA. V gave up 7 bases and J gave up 2 bases, with 8 bases separating them. This CDR3 region has 12 residues. The CDR3 here is CASNQPNYGYTF. The CDR3 nucleotides are TGTGCCAGCAACCAACCCAACTATGGCTACACCTTC. Supplemented by reference TRBV7-2 and TRBJ1-2, the full variable domain reads GAGVSQSPSNKVTEKGKDVELRCDPISGHTALYWYRQSLGQGLEFLIYFQGNSAPDKSGLPSDRFSAERTGGSVSTLTIQRTQQEDSAVYLCASNQPNYGYTFGSGTRLTVV.

As concerns this clonotype: Being one base from a much bigger clone, this may be a read error. The chain recombines TRBV11-3 with TRBJ2-2; D is unclear. The V end lost 3 bases, the J end lost 3 bases, and 2 bases lay between the germline ends. Germline V gives CDR1 SGHNT, CDR2 YENEEA. This CDR3 spans 12 amino acids. The CDR3 DNA sequence: TGTGCCAGCAGCTTCGACACCGGGGAGCTGTTTTTT. Amino acids: CASSFDTGELFF.

This rearrangement joins TRBV5-8 to TRBJ2-7; D remains ambiguous. The CDR3 contains 15 residues. Germline V gene lookup returns CDR1 SGHTS and CDR2 YDEGEE. Trimming removed 3 bases at V and 7 bases at J, with 20 bases between. The CDR3, as DNA: TGTGCCAGCAGCTCGGGTCTAGTCGGGTCGAGGGAGCAGTACGTC. It specifies CASSSGLVGSREQYV.

This clonotype came up many times. The gene calls are TRBV7-2 and TRBJ2-1, with 8 bases fitting TRBD2. Germline V CDR1 and CDR2: SGHTA, FQGNSA. This CDR3 spans 15 amino acids. V dropped 3 bases and J dropped 5; count of bases not matched to a gene: 6. As DNA, the CDR3 is TGTGCCAGCAGCTTCTCCACTAGCGGAAACAATGAGCAGTTCTTC. Encoded protein: CASSFSTSGNNEQFF.

The chain is built from TRBV20-1 and TRBJ2-7; TRBD2 aligns across 7 bases. Unmatched junction bases numbered 5, after V lost 3 bases and J lost 0 bases. The CDR3 contains 14 residues. The germline gives CDR1 DFQATT, CDR2 SNEGSKA (reference sequence). As DNA, the CDR3 is TGCAGTGCTAGCCCAGCGGGGAGCTCCTACGAGCAGTACTTC. Translating it yields CSASPAGSSYEQYF.

The chain couples TRBV28 to TRBJ1-5; possible D gene TRBD1, 6 bases. The CDR3 totals 14 residues. Between the trimmed V and J ends, which lost 5 bases and 6 bases, there was a span of 14 bases. From germline, CDR1 is MDHEN and CDR2 SYDVKM. The CDR3 loop is CASSPGTSGQPQHF. The CDR3 DNA follows: TGTGCCAGCAGTCCGGGGACAAGCGGTCAGCCCCAGCATTTT.

This clonotype was recorded at least ten times. In nucleotides, the CDR3 is TGTGCCAGCAGCCCAGGACAGGGAGGGAACTATGGCTACACCTTC. It is translated as CASSPGQGGNYGYTF. The chain joins TRBV7-2 to TRBJ1-2; 8 bases are shared with TRBD1. The CDR3 sequence is 15 residues long. CDR1 and CDR2 from the germline V gene are SGHTA and FQGNSA. With 5 bases clipped from V and 2 bases from J, the junction kept 7 bases outside the gene matches.

This clonotype was seen only a few times. CDR3 DNA: TGTGCCACCAGCAGGGGACTCGGACAGGTCTCCTACAATGAGCAGTTCTTC. This translates into CATSRGLGQVSYNEQFF. This sequence joins TRBV15 and TRBJ2-1; possibly TRBD1 for D (7 bases). CDR1 and CDR2 (germline): LNHNV, YYDKDF (reference sequence). V lost 3 bases to trimming and J lost 0 bases, with 15 bases between them. The CDR3 loop spans 17 amino acids.

This clonotype showed up many times. The genes are TRBV7-2 and TRBJ2-7; TRBD1 is a possible D gene (5 bases). Deletions cut 1 base from V and 4 bases from J, with 11 bases between. The CDR3 is made up of 14 amino acids. Per germline, CDR1 SGHTA and CDR2 FQGNSA. This CDR3 reads CASSLGGRVYEQYF. In nucleotides, the CDR3 is TGTGCCAGCAGCTTAGGAGGCAGGGTATACGAGCAGTACTTC.

This clonotype was counted between two and nine times. This sequence joins TRBV7-6 and TRBJ2-1, with 11 bases aligning to TRBD2. The V and J ends lost 0 bases and 10 bases, in that order; junction bases with no gene match: 5. CDR3 size: 15 residues. Germline CDR1 reads SGHVS; CDR2 reads FNYEAQ. The CDR3 DNA reads as TGTGCCAGCAGCTTAGCCTGGCTAGCGGGAGGAGAGCAGTTCTTC. This sequence encodes CASSLAWLAGGEQFF.

The chain carries TRBV20-1 and TRBJ1-3; D is ambiguous. This CDR3 has 12 residues. V was pared by 0 bases and J by 7 bases, with 7 bases between. Germline V gives CDR1 DFQATT, CDR2 SNEGSKA (reference sequence). The CDR3 sequence: CSARDGRNTIYF. The CDR3 DNA reads as TGCAGTGCTAGAGATGGACGCAACACCATATATTTT.

This sequence joins TRBV10-3 and TRBJ2-1, with D possibly being TRBD2 (7 bases). The CDR3 runs 14 residues. Germline assignment: CDR1 ENHRY and CDR2 SYGVKD. V was trimmed by 10 bases and J by 7 bases, leaving 20 bases between them. The CDR3 DNA follows: TGTGCCACCACCAACGAGGGGGGGAAGAATGAGCAGTTCTTC. As protein: CATTNEGGKNEQFF.

This clonotype came up once. The rearrangement uses TRBV19 and TRBJ2-2, with TRBD1 as a possible D gene (5 bases). Trimming took 3 bases from V and 6 from J, leaving 11 bases between them. Germline lookup yields CDR1 LNHDA and CDR2 SQIVND (reference sequence). This CDR3 has 14 residues. CDR3 amino acids: CASSILQAAGELFF. CDR3 nucleotide sequence: TGTGCCAGTAGTATTTTACAGGCCGCCGGGGAGCTGTTTTTT.

This clonotype appeared a few times. The rearrangement joins TRBV15 to TRBJ2-2; no firm D call. The CDR3 extends over 15 amino acids. Germline V gene sequence: CDR1 LNHNV, CDR2 YYDKDF (reference sequence). V lost 0 bases and J lost 2, with 7 bases in between. CDR3 nucleotides: TGTGCCACCAGCAGAGAGAAACAAAACACCGGGGAGCTGTTTTTT. It translates to CATSREKQNTGELFF.

This clonotype was seen more than once but under ten times. The chain uses TRBV19 and TRBJ1-1; possible D gene TRBD1, 5 bases. V lost 5 bases and J lost 2, with 15 bases in between. Germline V gene sequence: CDR1 LNHDA, CDR2 SQIVND (reference sequence). The CDR3 extends over 15 amino acids. The chain's CDR3 is CASSLPGLPNTEAFF. Written as DNA, the CDR3 is TGTGCCAGTAGTTTACCGGGACTCCCCAACACTGAAGCTTTCTTT. Full variable domain (missing parts from reference TRBV19 and TRBJ1-1): DGGITQSPKYLFRKEGQNVTLSCEQNLNHDAMYWYRQDPGQGLRLIYYSQIVNDFQKGDIAEGYSVSREKKESFPLTVTSAQKNPTAFYLCASSLPGLPNTEAFFGQGTRLTVV.

In its sample, this clonotype was seen a few times. The chain employs TRBV4-1 and TRBJ2-1; the D is unclear. This CDR3 region has 19 residues. V lost 0 bases and J 0 bases, leaving 18 bases between the germline ends. The germline V gene encodes CDR1 MGHRA and CDR2 YSYEKL. This CDR3 reads CASSQDRTSFSSSYNEQFF. The CDR3 DNA reads TGCGCCAGCAGCCAAGATCGGACCTCCTTCAGTAGCTCCTACAATGAGCAGTTCTTC.

This clonotype was observed a handful of times. V gene TRBV4-1 combines with J gene TRBJ1-1, with D possibly matching TRBD1 (5 bases). From germline, CDR1 is MGHRA and CDR2 YSYEKL. This CDR3 has 13 amino acids. Trimming took off 1 base at V and 3 bases at J, with 6 bases between the two ends. The CDR3 region has the DNA TGCGCCAGCAGCCAAGCAGGGTACACTGAAGCTTTCTTT. Its translation: CASSQAGYTEAFF.

The chain employs TRBV2 and TRBJ2-7; the D is unclear. The length of the CDR3 is 13 residues. The V gene lost 5 bases and the J gene lost 2 bases, with 10 bases spanning the gap. The germline V gene has CDR1 SNHLY and CDR2 FYNNEI. CDR3 nucleotides: TGTGCCAGCAGTTCCTCTTTCGCCTACGAGCAGTACGTC. Translating gives CASSSSFAYEQYV.

The table lists this clonotype with many counts. The chain combines TRBV7-2 with TRBJ2-2; 9 bases agree with TRBD2. Trimming cost V 6 bases and J 5 bases; bases outside gene matches: 7. The germline V gene encodes CDR1 SGHTA and CDR2 FQGNSA. The CDR3 covers 15 residues. CDR3 nucleotides: TGTGCCAGCAGGCCCGCGGGGGGGGCGACCGGGGAGCTGTTTTTT. This sequence encodes CASRPAGGATGELFF.

This clonotype was seen just once. This chain uses TRBV2 with TRBJ1-4; D gene uncertain. This CDR3 is built from 13 residues. V was shortened by 6 bases and J by 0 bases, with 5 bases between the two germline ends. From germline, CDR1 is SNHLY and CDR2 FYNNEI. CDR3 amino acids: CASSQSTNEKLFF. CDR3 nucleotide sequence: TGTGCCAGCAGCCAGTCAACTAATGAAAAACTGTTTTTT. The full variable domain, completed using reference TRBV2 and TRBJ1-4, is EPEVTQTPSHQVTQMGQEVILRCVPISNHLYFYWYRQILGQKVEFLVSFYNNEISEKSEIFDDQFSVERPDGSNFTLKIRSTKLEDSAMYFCASSQSTNEKLFFGSGTQLSVL.